This T cell receptor (beta chain) was identified during a study of blood T cell repertoires in COVID-19. Study summary: The origin of the acute and convalescent COVID-19 samples was the United States, Italy and Spain. PBMCs, B-cell-depleted T cells, or T cells provided the cDNA or gDNA that made up the material.

As handled by the study authors: How many nucleated cells were present was estimated from reference gene primer amplification. Using immunoSEQ multiplex PCR, the repertoire was profiled, and TCRdb retains in-frame clones only, with some absent. V and J calls and clone size follow that table, whereas D and trimming were derived from the DNA. The data show some 74,000 clones, approximately 87% seen once. The CDR3 has 16 residues. The germline V gene has CDR1 SNHLY and CDR2 FYNNEI. With V trimmed by 6 bases and J by 6 bases, 11 bases remained unmatched. The TCR originated in a woman aged 80 or older with acute or convalescent COVID-19. Sequences were obtained from peripheral blood. This chain links TRBV2 with TRBJ1-5; the match to TRBD1 covers 10 bases. The CDR3 loop is CASRGPAGQGSQPQHF. CDR3 bases: TGTGCCAGCAGAGGACCCGCGGGACAGGGGTCTCAGCCCCAGCATTTT.